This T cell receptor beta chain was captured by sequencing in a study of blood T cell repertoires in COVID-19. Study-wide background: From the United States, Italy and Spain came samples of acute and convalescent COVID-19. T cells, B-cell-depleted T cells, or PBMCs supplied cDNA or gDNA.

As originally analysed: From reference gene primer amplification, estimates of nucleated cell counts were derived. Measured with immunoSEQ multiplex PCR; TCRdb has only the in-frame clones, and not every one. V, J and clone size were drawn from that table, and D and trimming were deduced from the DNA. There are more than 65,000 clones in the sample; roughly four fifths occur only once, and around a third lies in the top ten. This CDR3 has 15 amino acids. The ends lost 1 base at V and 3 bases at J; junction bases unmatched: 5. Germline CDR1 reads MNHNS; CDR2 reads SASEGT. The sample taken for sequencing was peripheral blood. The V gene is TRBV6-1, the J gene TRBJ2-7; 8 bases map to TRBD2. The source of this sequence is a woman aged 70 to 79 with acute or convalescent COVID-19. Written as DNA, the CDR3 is TGTGCCAGCAGTGAAGACCCCAGCGGGGGCTACGAGCAGTACTTC. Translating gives CASSEDPSGGYEQYF.